Presented here are 12 T cell receptor beta chains from one specimen sequenced in a study of blood T cells in healthy people across ages. With a J-beta primer mix and a sample-barcoded 5' primer, a second PCR ran about 7 to 12 cycles. TCRdb re-called the 5' RACE reads with MiXCR, one entry per CDR3 protein. The sample shows about 720,000 distinct CDR3 sequences, about 24% of them seen only once. The sequencing sample was made of blood. These receptors were taken from a man between 65 and 80 years old in good health.

This clonotype was counted between two and nine times. This sequence joins TRBV5-1 and TRBJ2-6; no reliable D call. Looked up from germline, CDR1 is SGHRS and CDR2 is YFSETQ. Trimming shortened V by 0 bases and J by 0 bases, and 10 bases separated the two germline ends. The CDR3 extends over 17 amino acids. The CDR3 reads CASSLDSFYSGANVLTF. DNA for the CDR3: TGCGCCAGCAGCTTGGACAGTTTTTACTCTGGGGCCAACGTCCTGACTTTC.

The V and J genes are TRBV12-3 or TRBV12-4 and TRBJ2-1; 7 bases are shared with TRBD1. V shed 10 bases and J 8 bases; nucleotides not matched to a gene: 8. The CDR3 spans 12 residues. The chain's CDR3 is CATQDRIHEQFF. CDR3 DNA sequence: TGTGCCACCCAGGACAGGATCCATGAGCAGTTCTTC.

This clonotype was recorded a few times. The rearrangement links TRBV27 to TRBJ2-5; unclear D gene. The J call may be mistaken, given a closer DNA end match to TRBJ2-1. CDR1 MNHEY and CDR2 SMNVEV come from the germline V gene (reference sequence). The CDR3 sequence is 13 residues long. The CDR3 DNA is TGTGCCAGCAGTTTAATAAGAGACGATGAGCAGTTCTTC. Translating it yields CASSLIRDDEQFF.

This clonotype has a handful of counts. The V and J genes are TRBV5-1 and TRBJ1-4, with D tentatively TRBD1 (5 bases). Between the trimmed V and J ends, which lost 1 base and 5 bases, there was a span of 15 bases. The CDR3 has 16 residues. Germline V gene lookup returns CDR1 SGHRS and CDR2 YFSETQ. The CDR3: CASSLSQVRPNEKLFF. CDR3 bases: TGCGCCAGCAGCTTGTCACAGGTGCGACCAAATGAAAAACTGTTTTTT. The entire variable domain, with the rest obtained from reference TRBV5-1 and TRBJ1-4, is as follows: KAGVTQTPRYLIKTRGQQVTLSCSPISGHRSVSWYQQTPGQGLQFLFEYFSETQRNKGNFPGRFSGRQFSNSRSEMNVSTLELGDSALYLCASSLSQVRPNEKLFFGSGTQLSVL.

The V call is TRBV29-1, the J call TRBJ1-1; D call uncertain. The CDR3 runs 13 residues. Between the trimmed V and J ends, which lost 6 bases and 4 bases, there was a span of 15 bases. CDR1 and CDR2 (germline): SQVTM, ANQGSEA. The CDR3 DNA reads TGCAGCGTAGAGACTTCGGAGGGCACTGAAGCTTTCTTT. Residues: CSVETSEGTEAFF.

The chain is built from TRBV9 and TRBJ2-1; D perhaps matches TRBD2 (6 bases). This CDR3 is 17 amino acids long. Per germline, CDR1 SGDLS and CDR2 YYNGEE. V lost 2 bases and J 0 bases, leaving 15 bases between the germline ends. This chain's CDR3 is CASSVIPLASSYNEQFF. DNA for the CDR3: TGTGCCAGCAGCGTTATACCACTAGCCAGCTCCTACAATGAGCAGTTCTTC. Combining the CDR3 with reference TRBV9 and TRBJ2-1 gives the whole variable domain DSGVTQTPKHLITATGQRVTLRCSPRSGDLSVYWYQQSLDQGLQFLIQYYNGEERAKGNILERFSAQQFPDLHSELNLSSLELGDSALYFCASSVIPLASSYNEQFFGPGTRLTVL.

There are a few counts of this clonotype. This chain connects TRBV14 to TRBJ1-2; D possibly corresponds to TRBD1 (5 bases). The CDR3 runs to 12 residues. Germline V gene lookup returns CDR1 SGHDN and CDR2 FVKESK. Trimming stripped 6 bases from V and 8 bases from J, with 13 bases between. CDR3 in amino acids: CASSKGLRGYTF. CDR3 in DNA: TGTGCCAGCAGTAAGGGGCTTCGAGGCTACACCTTC.

The chain is built from TRBV7-2 and TRBJ2-2; the match to TRBD2 covers 11 bases. The length of the CDR3 is 14 residues. V lost 11 bases and J lost 6; bases outside the gene matches: 8. CDR1 is SGHTA, CDR2 FQGNSA, per germline. This CDR3 is CACKTSGSAGELFF. CDR3 coding DNA: TGTGCCTGCAAAACTAGCGGGAGCGCCGGGGAGCTGTTTTTT.

This clonotype was picked up a small number of times. The rearrangement joins TRBV12-3 or TRBV12-4 to TRBJ2-3; D possibly corresponds to TRBD1 (5 bases). This CDR3 is 15 amino acids long. Trimming stripped 3 bases from V and 1 base from J, with 11 bases between. This chain's CDR3 is CASSFRGAGTDTQYF. The CDR3 DNA follows: TGTGCCAGCAGTTTTAGGGGCGCGGGCACAGATACGCAGTATTTT.

This clonotype has ten or more counts. The chain is built from TRBV7-2 and TRBJ2-5; 10 nucleotides agree with TRBD1. In germline, CDR1 is SGHTA, CDR2 FQGNSA. The CDR3 contains 14 residues. The ends lost 0 bases at V and 5 bases at J; junction bases unmatched: 0. CDR3 in DNA: TGTGCCAGCAGCTTAGCGGGACAGGGGGAGACCCAGTACTTC. It specifies CASSLAGQGETQYF.

V gene TRBV12-3 or TRBV12-4 combines with J gene TRBJ2-3; the D is unclear. This CDR3 region has 16 residues. Trimming took off 5 bases at V and 2 bases at J, with 17 bases between the two ends. The chain's CDR3 is CASSQRGSAYTDTQYF. The CDR3 DNA reads TGTGCCAGCAGTCAGCGCGGATCCGCCTACACAGATACGCAGTATTTT.

This clonotype came up a few times. The CDR3 reads CASSLRETGELFF. In DNA, the CDR3 is TGTGCCAGTAGTTTAAGGGAGACCGGGGAGCTGTTTTTT. The rearrangement joins TRBV19 to TRBJ2-2, with a tentative D call TRBD2 (5 bases). Trimming removed 5 bases from V and 5 bases from J, with 9 bases in between. Looked up from germline, CDR1 is LNHDA and CDR2 is SQIVND (reference sequence). CDR3 length: 13 amino acids.